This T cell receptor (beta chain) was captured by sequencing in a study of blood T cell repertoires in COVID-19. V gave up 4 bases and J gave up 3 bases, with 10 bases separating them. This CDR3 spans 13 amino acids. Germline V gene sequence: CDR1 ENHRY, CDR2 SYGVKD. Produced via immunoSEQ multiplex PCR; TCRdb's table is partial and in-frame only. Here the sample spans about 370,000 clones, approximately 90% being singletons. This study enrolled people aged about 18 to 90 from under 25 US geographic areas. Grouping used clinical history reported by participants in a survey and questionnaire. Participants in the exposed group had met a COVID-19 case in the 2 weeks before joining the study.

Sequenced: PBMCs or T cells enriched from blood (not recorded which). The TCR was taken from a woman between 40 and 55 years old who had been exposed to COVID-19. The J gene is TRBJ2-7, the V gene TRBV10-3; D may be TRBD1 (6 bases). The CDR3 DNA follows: TGTGCCATCAGTGCTGAACAGGGCTACGAGCAGTACTTC. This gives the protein CAISAEQGYEQYF.